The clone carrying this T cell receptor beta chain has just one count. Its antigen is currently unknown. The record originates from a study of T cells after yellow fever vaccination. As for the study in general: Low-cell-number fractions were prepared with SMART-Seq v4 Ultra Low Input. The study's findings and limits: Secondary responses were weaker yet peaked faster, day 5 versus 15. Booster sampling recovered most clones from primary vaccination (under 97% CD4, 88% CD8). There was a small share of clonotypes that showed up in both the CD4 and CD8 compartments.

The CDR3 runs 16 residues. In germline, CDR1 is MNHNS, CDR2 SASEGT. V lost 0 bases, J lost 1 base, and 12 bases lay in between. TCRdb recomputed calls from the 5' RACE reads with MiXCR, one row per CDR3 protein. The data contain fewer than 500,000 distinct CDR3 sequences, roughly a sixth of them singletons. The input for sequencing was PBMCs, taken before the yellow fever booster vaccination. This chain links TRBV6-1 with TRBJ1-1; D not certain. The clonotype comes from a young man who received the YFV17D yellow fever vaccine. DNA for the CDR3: TGTGCCAGCAGTGAAGCGCGCCTGGCCACGAACACTGAAGCTTTCTTT. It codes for CASSEARLATNTEAFF.